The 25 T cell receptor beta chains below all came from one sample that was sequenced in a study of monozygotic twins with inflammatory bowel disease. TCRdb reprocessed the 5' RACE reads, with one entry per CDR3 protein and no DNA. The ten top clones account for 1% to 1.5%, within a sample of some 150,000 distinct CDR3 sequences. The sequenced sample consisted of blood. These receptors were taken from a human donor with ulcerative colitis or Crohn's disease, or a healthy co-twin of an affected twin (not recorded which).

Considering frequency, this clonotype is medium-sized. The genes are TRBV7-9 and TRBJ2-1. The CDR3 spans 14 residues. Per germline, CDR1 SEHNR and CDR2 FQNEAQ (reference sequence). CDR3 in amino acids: CASRDPSSYNEQFF.

The CDR3 region is CASSLTADQPQHF. This chain connects TRBV7-2 to TRBJ1-5. The CDR3 contains 13 residues. Germline CDR1 reads SGHTA; CDR2 reads FQGNSA.

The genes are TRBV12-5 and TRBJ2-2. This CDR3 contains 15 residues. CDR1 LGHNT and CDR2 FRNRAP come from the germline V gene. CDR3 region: CASGLGQGNTGELFF. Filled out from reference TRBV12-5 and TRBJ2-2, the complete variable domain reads DARVTQTPRHKVTEMGQEVTMRCQPILGHNTVFWYRQTMMQGLELLAYFRNRAPLDDSGMPKDRFSAEMPDATLATLKIQPSEPRDSAVYFCASGLGQGNTGELFFGEGSRLTVL.

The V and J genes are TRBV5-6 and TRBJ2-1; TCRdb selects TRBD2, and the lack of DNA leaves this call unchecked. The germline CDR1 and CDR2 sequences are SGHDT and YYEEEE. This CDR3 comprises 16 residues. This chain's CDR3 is CASSLRVAASYNEQFF.

The CDR3 sequence: CASSFGPQDRTTGELFF. J is TRBJ2-2 and V is TRBV11-3; TCRdb's D gene call, TRBD1, goes unchecked for lack of DNA. There are 17 residues in the CDR3. The V gene's germline CDR1 is SGHNT and CDR2 YENEEA.

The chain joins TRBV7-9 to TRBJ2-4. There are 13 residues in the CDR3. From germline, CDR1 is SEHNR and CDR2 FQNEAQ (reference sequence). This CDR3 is CASSLEFGNIQYF.

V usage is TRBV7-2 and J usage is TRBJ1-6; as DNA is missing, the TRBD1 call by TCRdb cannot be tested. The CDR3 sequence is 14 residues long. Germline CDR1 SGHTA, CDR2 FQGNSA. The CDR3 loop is CASQRGAKYSPLHF.

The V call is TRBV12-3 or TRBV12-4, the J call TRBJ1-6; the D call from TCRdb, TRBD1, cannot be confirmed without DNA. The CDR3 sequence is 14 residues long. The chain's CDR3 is CASSPTGGARPLHF.

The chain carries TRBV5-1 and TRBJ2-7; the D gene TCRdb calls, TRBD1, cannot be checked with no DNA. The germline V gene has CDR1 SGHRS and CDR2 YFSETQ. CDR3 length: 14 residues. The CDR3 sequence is CASSLEGVSYEQYF.

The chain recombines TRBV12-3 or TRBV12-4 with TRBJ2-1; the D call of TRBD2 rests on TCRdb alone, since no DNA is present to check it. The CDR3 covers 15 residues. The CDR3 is CASSRLAGGPNEQFF.

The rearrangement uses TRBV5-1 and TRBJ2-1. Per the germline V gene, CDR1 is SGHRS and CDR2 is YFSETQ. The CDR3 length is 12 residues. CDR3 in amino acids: CARSYTGREQFF. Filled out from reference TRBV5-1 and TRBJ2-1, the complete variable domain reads KAGVTQTPRYLIKTRGQQVTLSCSPISGHRSVSWYQQTPGQGLQFLFEYFSETQRNKGNFPGRFSGRQFSNSRSEMNVSTLELGDSALYLCARSYTGREQFFGPGTRLTVL.

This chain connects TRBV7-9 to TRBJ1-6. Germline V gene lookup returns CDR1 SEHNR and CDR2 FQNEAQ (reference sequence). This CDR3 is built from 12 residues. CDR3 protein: CASSFHNSPLHF.

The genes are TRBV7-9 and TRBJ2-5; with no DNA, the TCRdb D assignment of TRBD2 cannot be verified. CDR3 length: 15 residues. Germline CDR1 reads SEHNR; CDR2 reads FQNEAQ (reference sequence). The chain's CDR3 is CASSLGVAGVETQYF.

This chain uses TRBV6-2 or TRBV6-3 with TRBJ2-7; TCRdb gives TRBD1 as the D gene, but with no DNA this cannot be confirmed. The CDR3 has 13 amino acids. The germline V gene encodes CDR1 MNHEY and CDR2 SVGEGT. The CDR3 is CASSYGASYEQYF.

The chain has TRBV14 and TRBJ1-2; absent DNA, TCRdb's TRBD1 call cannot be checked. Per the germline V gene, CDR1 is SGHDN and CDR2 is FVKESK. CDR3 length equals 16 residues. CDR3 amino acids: CASSQVGQGLGYGYTF.

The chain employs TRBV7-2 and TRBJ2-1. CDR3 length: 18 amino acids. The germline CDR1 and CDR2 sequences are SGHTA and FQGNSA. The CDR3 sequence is CASSLARWTESSYNEQFF.

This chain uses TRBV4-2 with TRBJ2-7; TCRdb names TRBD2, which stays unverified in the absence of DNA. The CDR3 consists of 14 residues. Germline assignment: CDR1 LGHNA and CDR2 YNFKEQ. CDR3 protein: CASSQASSALEQYF.

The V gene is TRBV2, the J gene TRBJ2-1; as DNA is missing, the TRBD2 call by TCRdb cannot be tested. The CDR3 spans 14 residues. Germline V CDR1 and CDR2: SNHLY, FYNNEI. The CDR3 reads CASRGTSGSTEQFF.

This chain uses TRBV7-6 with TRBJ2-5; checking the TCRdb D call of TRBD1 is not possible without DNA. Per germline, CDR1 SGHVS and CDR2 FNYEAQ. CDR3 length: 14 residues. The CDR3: CASSRRQIQETQYF.

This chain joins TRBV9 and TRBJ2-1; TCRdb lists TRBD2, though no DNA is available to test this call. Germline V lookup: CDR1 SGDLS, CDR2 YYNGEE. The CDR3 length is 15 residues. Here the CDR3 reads CASSVGLAGLNEQFF. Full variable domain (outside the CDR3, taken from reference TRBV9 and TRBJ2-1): DSGVTQTPKHLITATGQRVTLRCSPRSGDLSVYWYQQSLDQGLQFLIQYYNGEERAKGNILERFSAQQFPDLHSELNLSSLELGDSALYFCASSVGLAGLNEQFFGPGTRLTVL.

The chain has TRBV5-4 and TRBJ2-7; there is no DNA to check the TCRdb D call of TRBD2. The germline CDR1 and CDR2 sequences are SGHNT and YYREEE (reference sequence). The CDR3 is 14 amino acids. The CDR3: CASSFAGGPAEQYF.

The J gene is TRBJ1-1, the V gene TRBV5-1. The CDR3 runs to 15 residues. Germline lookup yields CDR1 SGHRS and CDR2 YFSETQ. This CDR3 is CASSLETFARTEAFF.

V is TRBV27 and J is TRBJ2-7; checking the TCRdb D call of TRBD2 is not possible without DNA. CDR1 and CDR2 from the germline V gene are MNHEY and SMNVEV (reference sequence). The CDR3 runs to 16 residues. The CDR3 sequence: CASSYTISGVSLGQYF.

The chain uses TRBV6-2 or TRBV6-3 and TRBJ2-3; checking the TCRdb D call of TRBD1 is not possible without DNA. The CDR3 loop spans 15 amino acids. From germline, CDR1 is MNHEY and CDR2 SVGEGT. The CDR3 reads CASSSPGRFTDTQYF.

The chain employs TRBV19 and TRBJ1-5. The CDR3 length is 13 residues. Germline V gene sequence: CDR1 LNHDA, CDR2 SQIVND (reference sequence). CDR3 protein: CASSSRPVRPQHF.